This is a list of T cell receptor beta chains from one sample in a study of blood T cells in healthy people across ages. TCRdb re-called the 5' RACE reads through MiXCR, storing one row per CDR3 protein. The sample includes about 1,500,000 distinct CDR3 sequences, 28% of them seen just once. Sequenced sample: blood. All receptors derive from a woman aged 25-40 years in good health. CDR3s include the opening cysteine and the closing phenylalanine or tryptophan. The order of the fields is D gene, V gene, clone size, J gene, CDR3 protein, CDR3 DNA. D genes are given only for firm matches. Not every row has a clone size; where given, it reads once, few, many or a size class.

d_call: NA; v_call: TRBV28; clone_size: NA; j_call: TRBJ2-7; cdr3_aa: CASALWSGGAGEQYF; cdr3_nt: TGTGCCTCAGCACTTTGGAGTGGCGGGGCGGGGGAGCAGTACTTC
d_call: NA; v_call: TRBV5-1; clone_size: NA; j_call: TRBJ2-1; cdr3_aa: CAGSLGSGIYNEQFF; cdr3_nt: TGCGCCGGCAGCTTGGGTTCAGGGATTTACAATGAGCAGTTCTTC
d_call: NA; v_call: TRBV20-1; clone_size: many; j_call: TRBJ2-1; cdr3_aa: CSAALGGAEQFF; cdr3_nt: TGCAGTGCTGCCTTGGGGGGCGCTGAGCAGTTCTTC
d_call: NA; v_call: TRBV2; clone_size: NA; j_call: TRBJ2-5; cdr3_aa: CASILDSPAQETQYF; cdr3_nt: TGTGCCAGCATCCTGGACAGCCCAGCCCAAGAGACCCAGTACTTC
d_call: NA; v_call: TRBV12-3/TRBV12-4; clone_size: few; j_call: TRBJ1-2; cdr3_aa: CASNREGGPLGYTF; cdr3_nt: TGTGCCAGCAACCGAGAGGGGGGCCCCTTGGGCTACACCTTC
d_call: NA; v_call: TRBV2; clone_size: few; j_call: TRBJ2-1; cdr3_aa: CASSEDPGLGFF; cdr3_nt: TGTGCCAGCAGTGAGGACCCCGGTTTAGGGTTCTTC
d_call: TRBD2; v_call: TRBV2; clone_size: NA; j_call: TRBJ2-1; cdr3_aa: CASSVRTSGGTLDNEQFF; cdr3_nt: TGTGCCAGCAGCGTTCGGACTAGCGGAGGGACATTAGACAATGAGCAGTTCTTC
d_call: NA; v_call: TRBV7-6; clone_size: few; j_call: TRBJ1-5; cdr3_aa: CASMGQTNQPQHF; cdr3_nt: TGTGCCAGCATGGGGCAGACTAATCAGCCCCAGCATTTT
d_call: NA; v_call: TRBV10-2; clone_size: few; j_call: TRBJ2-6; cdr3_aa: CASSERTSYSGANVLTF; cdr3_nt: TGCGCCAGCAGTGAGAGGACATCGTACTCTGGGGCCAACGTCCTGACTTTC
d_call: TRBD1; v_call: TRBV20-1; clone_size: few; j_call: TRBJ2-1; cdr3_aa: CSASVQGARNEQFF; cdr3_nt: TGCAGTGCTAGTGTGCAGGGGGCGCGGAATGAGCAGTTCTTC
d_call: NA; v_call: TRBV5-1; clone_size: NA; j_call: TRBJ2-4; cdr3_aa: CASSLDPSSLEQYF; cdr3_nt: TGCGCCAGCAGCTTGGATCCTAGTTCCCTTGAGCAGTACTTC
d_call: TRBD1; v_call: TRBV19; clone_size: few; j_call: TRBJ2-1; cdr3_aa: CASSDPGQVMGNEQFF; cdr3_nt: TGTGCCAGTAGCGATCCGGGACAGGTCATGGGCAATGAGCAGTTCTTC
d_call: NA; v_call: TRBV9; clone_size: NA; j_call: TRBJ2-7; cdr3_aa: CASSVEPGVAYEQYF; cdr3_nt: TGTGCCAGCAGCGTAGAACCAGGGGTAGCCTACGAGCAGTACTTC
d_call: NA; v_call: TRBV20-1; clone_size: few; j_call: TRBJ1-2; cdr3_aa: CSATGQSNYGYTF; cdr3_nt: TGCAGTGCCACCGGACAGTCGAACTATGGCTACACCTTC
d_call: NA; v_call: TRBV6-1; clone_size: few; j_call: TRBJ1-2; cdr3_aa: CATWTAGYGYTF; cdr3_nt: TGTGCCACCTGGACAGCAGGCTATGGCTACACCTTC
d_call: NA; v_call: TRBV28; clone_size: NA; j_call: TRBJ2-4; cdr3_aa: CASKSAGVAKNIQYF; cdr3_nt: TGTGCCTCCAAAAGCGCAGGGGTAGCCAAAAACATTCAGTACTTC
d_call: NA; v_call: TRBV7-2; clone_size: many; j_call: TRBJ1-2; cdr3_aa: CASSSSAVPGGYTF; cdr3_nt: TGTGCCAGCAGCTCGAGCGCAGTTCCTGGAGGCTACACCTTC
d_call: NA; v_call: TRBV20-1; clone_size: NA; j_call: TRBJ1-2; cdr3_aa: CSARESGGVGYYGYTF; cdr3_nt: TGCAGTGCTAGAGAATCGGGGGGCGTCGGGTACTATGGCTACACCTTC
d_call: TRBD2; v_call: TRBV27; clone_size: NA; j_call: TRBJ2-4; cdr3_aa: CASSATSGDIQYF; cdr3_nt: TGTGCCAGCAGTGCCACTAGCGGAGACATTCAGTACTTC
d_call: TRBD2; v_call: TRBV7-6; clone_size: many; j_call: TRBJ2-1; cdr3_aa: CAISLGGSSYNEQFF; cdr3_nt: TGTGCCATCAGCTTAGGCGGGAGCTCCTACAATGAGCAGTTCTTC
d_call: NA; v_call: TRBV20-1; clone_size: NA; j_call: TRBJ2-1; cdr3_aa: CSALSLLSSYNEQFF; cdr3_nt: TGCAGTGCTCTGTCTCTCCTATCCTCCTACAATGAGCAGTTCTTC
d_call: NA; v_call: TRBV11-2; clone_size: NA; j_call: TRBJ1-5; cdr3_aa: CASSLGLGYDQPQHF; cdr3_nt: TGTGCCAGCAGCTTAGGTCTGGGGTACGATCAGCCCCAGCATTTT
d_call: TRBD2; v_call: TRBV12-3/TRBV12-4; clone_size: NA; j_call: TRBJ2-3; cdr3_aa: CASSPQAGGGSDTQYF; cdr3_nt: TGTGCCAGCAGCCCCCAGGCTGGCGGGGGGTCAGATACGCAGTATTTT
d_call: TRBD1; v_call: TRBV5-6; clone_size: few; j_call: TRBJ2-7; cdr3_aa: CASSLVRGRAYEQYF; cdr3_nt: TGTGCCAGCAGCTTGGTTAGGGGGCGCGCCTACGAGCAGTACTTC
d_call: NA; v_call: TRBV5-5; clone_size: NA; j_call: TRBJ1-2; cdr3_aa: CASSLRFSREPLYGYTF; cdr3_nt: TGTGCCAGCAGCTTAAGGTTTTCCAGGGAACCTCTCTATGGCTACACCTTC
d_call: NA; v_call: TRBV4-1; clone_size: NA; j_call: TRBJ2-3; cdr3_aa: CASSQDRTNTDTQYF; cdr3_nt: TGCGCCAGCAGCCAAGACAGGACTAACACAGATACGCAGTATTTT
d_call: TRBD1; v_call: TRBV15; clone_size: many; j_call: TRBJ2-7; cdr3_aa: CATSRDQGTGSSEQYF; cdr3_nt: TGTGCCACCAGCAGAGATCAAGGGACAGGGTCAAGCGAGCAGTACTTC
d_call: NA; v_call: TRBV12-3/TRBV12-4; clone_size: many; j_call: TRBJ1-2; cdr3_aa: CASSPGTAAGYTF; cdr3_nt: TGTGCCAGCAGTCCTGGCACGGCGGCTGGCTACACCTTC
d_call: NA; v_call: TRBV11-2; clone_size: NA; j_call: TRBJ1-3; cdr3_aa: CASSRRDISSGNTIYF; cdr3_nt: TGTGCCAGCAGCCGACGGGACATATCCTCTGGAAACACCATATATTTT
d_call: TRBD2; v_call: TRBV2; clone_size: few; j_call: TRBJ2-1; cdr3_aa: CASRDDPSGNGRNEQFF; cdr3_nt: TGTGCCAGCAGGGACGACCCTAGCGGGAATGGAAGGAATGAGCAGTTCTTC
d_call: NA; v_call: TRBV5-5; clone_size: few; j_call: TRBJ2-3; cdr3_aa: CASSLRGTFSTDTQYF; cdr3_nt: TGTGCCAGCAGCTTGAGGGGGACATTTAGCACAGATACGCAGTATTTT
d_call: TRBD2; v_call: TRBV19; clone_size: NA; j_call: TRBJ2-1; cdr3_aa: CASRPRLAGLNNEQFF; cdr3_nt: TGTGCCAGTAGGCCAAGACTAGCGGGGCTAAACAATGAGCAGTTCTTC
d_call: NA; v_call: TRBV27; clone_size: NA; j_call: TRBJ2-5; cdr3_aa: CASSSPPSARVETQYF; cdr3_nt: TGTGCCAGCAGTTCCCCCCCCTCGGCTAGAGTCGAGACCCAGTACTTC
d_call: NA; v_call: TRBV5-1; clone_size: NA; j_call: TRBJ2-7; cdr3_aa: CASSFTGAGINEQYF; cdr3_nt: TGCGCCAGCAGCTTCACCGGGGCAGGGATCAACGAGCAGTACTTC
d_call: TRBD1; v_call: TRBV29-1; clone_size: NA; j_call: TRBJ2-1; cdr3_aa: CSVEGTGACNEQFF; cdr3_nt: TGCAGCGTTGAAGGGACAGGGGCTTGTAATGAGCAGTTCTTC
d_call: NA; v_call: TRBV7-6; clone_size: many; j_call: TRBJ2-1; cdr3_aa: CASSSSVYNEQFF; cdr3_nt: TGTGCCAGCAGCTCTAGCGTCTACAATGAGCAGTTCTTC
d_call: NA; v_call: TRBV20-1; clone_size: NA; j_call: TRBJ2-3; cdr3_aa: CSARDEGVEGRTDTQYF; cdr3_nt: TGCAGTGCTAGAGATGAGGGAGTTGAGGGACGAACAGATACGCAGTATTTT
d_call: NA; v_call: TRBV10-1; clone_size: few; j_call: TRBJ1-6; cdr3_aa: CASVGRRNSPLHF; cdr3_nt: TGCGCCAGCGTAGGCAGGAGGAATTCACCCCTCCACTTT